The 32 T cell receptor beta chains in this list originate from one sample, sequenced in a study of memory CD4+ T cells and cytomegalovirus serostatus. The sort gate was single viable CD3+CD4+CD8-CD45RO+ cells for memory CD4+ T cells. The data were produced by immunoSEQ multiplex PCR, yet TCRdb's version contains in-frame clones alone and is incomplete. This table holds about 50,000 clones, roughly 78% found once. The sequenced material came from memory CD4+ T cells from blood. Receptors originate from an adult in good health and CMV-seronegative.

The chain has TRBV5-1 and TRBJ2-1; no clear D gene. Germline loops: CDR1 SGHRS, CDR2 YFSETQ. Between the trimmed V and J ends, which lost 1 base and 5 bases, there was a span of 7 bases. The CDR3 extends over 13 amino acids. CDR3 sequence (DNA): TGCGCCAGCAGCTTGACACACAACAATGAGCAGTTCTTC. This encodes CASSLTHNNEQFF.

V usage is TRBV9 and J usage is TRBJ2-1; 9 bases are a match to TRBD2. The CDR3 contains 16 residues. Germline CDR1 reads SGDLS; CDR2 reads YYNGEE. Trimming took 0 bases from V and 5 from J; bases not matched to a gene: 6. CDR3 in DNA: TGTGCCAGCAGCGTAGGGCTTACTAGCGGGCACAATGAGCAGTTCTTC. This sequence encodes CASSVGLTSGHNEQFF.

This clone has just a few counts. The V and J genes are TRBV28 and TRBJ1-2; no reliable D call. Looked up from germline, CDR1 is MDHEN and CDR2 is SYDVKM. V was cut by 6 bases and J by 3 bases, with 8 bases left in between. This CDR3 comprises 12 residues. In DNA form, the CDR3 reads TGTGCCAGCAGCCCCGCCTACTATGGCTACACCTTC. Translated, it gives CASSPAYYGYTF.

The rearrangement uses TRBV25-1 and TRBJ2-3, with unresolved D. The V end was cut by 4 bases, the J end by 4 bases, with 0 bases between. Germline CDR1 is MGHDK and CDR2 is SYGVNS. The CDR3 runs 10 residues. CDR3 nucleotides: TGTGCCAGCAGTGCAGATACGCAGTATTTT. Protein product: CASSADTQYF.

V and J are TRBV7-8 and TRBJ2-5, with no clear D. This CDR3 is built from 13 residues. The germline CDR1 and CDR2 sequences are SGHVS and FQNEAQ. The V and J ends lost 3 bases and 5 bases respectively, with 10 bases between them. The CDR3 DNA is TGTGCCAGCAGCTTTAGGTGGCGGGAGACCCAGTACTTC. Its translation is CASSFRWRETQYF. The full variable domain, rest sourced from reference TRBV7-8 and TRBJ2-5, is GAGVSQSPRYKVAKRGQDVALRCDPISGHVSLFWYQQALGQGPEFLTYFQNEAQLDKSGLPSDRFFAERPEGSVSTLKIQRTQQEDSAVYLCASSFRWRETQYFGPGTRLLVL.

This clone was detected a few times. This chain connects TRBV6-1 to TRBJ2-7, with 12 bases aligning to TRBD2. CDR3 size: 16 residues. The germline gives CDR1 MNHNS, CDR2 SASEGT. Trimming took 2 bases from V and 7 from J; bases not matched to a gene: 9. Here the CDR3 reads CASSELPSGRAGEQYF. CDR3 DNA sequence: TGTGCCAGCAGTGAACTCCCTAGCGGGAGGGCCGGGGAGCAGTACTTC.

The chain links TRBV5-1 to TRBJ2-1, with 15 nucleotides matching TRBD2. The germline CDR1 and CDR2 sequences are SGHRS and YFSETQ. The CDR3 spans 15 residues. The V gene end was trimmed by 0 bases and the J gene end by 10 bases; junction bases not matched to a gene: 2. CDR3 protein: CASSLEGLAGGEQFF. The CDR3 DNA is TGCGCCAGCAGCTTGGAGGGACTAGCGGGAGGAGAGCAGTTCTTC.

The rearrangement links TRBV2 to TRBJ2-7, with D possibly TRBD1 on 6 matching bases. Germline CDR1 SNHLY, CDR2 FYNNEI. CDR3 length: 14 amino acids. V lost 4 bases to trimming and J lost 0 bases, with 10 bases between them. CDR3 protein: CASSADRHSYEQYF. For the CDR3, the DNA is TGTGCCAGCAGTGCGGACAGACACTCCTACGAGCAGTACTTC.

The chain employs TRBV19 and TRBJ2-6, with 7 bases identical to TRBD1. This CDR3 has 17 residues. The germline gives CDR1 LNHDA, CDR2 SQIVND (reference sequence). V dropped 6 bases and J dropped 2; count of bases not matched to a gene: 10. The CDR3 spells CASSRQGIMAGANVLTF. The CDR3 coding sequence is TGTGCCAGTAGCCGACAGGGAATCATGGCTGGGGCCAACGTCCTGACTTTC.

This clone has more than one count but fewer than ten. The chain joins TRBV5-4 to TRBJ2-6, with unresolved D. V lost 0 bases and J 0 bases, leaving 7 bases between the germline ends. Germline loops: CDR1 SGHNT, CDR2 YYREEE (reference sequence). CDR3 length equals 16 residues. In nucleotides, the CDR3 is TGTGCCAGCAGCTTGGTCGGCGTCTCTGGGGCCAACGTCCTGACTTTC. Amino acid sequence: CASSLVGVSGANVLTF.

The chain joins TRBV10-3 to TRBJ2-4; maybe TRBD1 (6 bases). The germline V gene has CDR1 ENHRY and CDR2 SYGVKD. This CDR3 region has 16 residues. Trimming pared 6 bases from V and 0 bases from J, leaving 15 bases between. The CDR3 sequence is CAISQGQQLAKNIQYF. In DNA form, the CDR3 reads TGTGCCATCAGCCAGGGACAACAACTAGCCAAAAACATTCAGTACTTC.

The gene calls are TRBV29-1 and TRBJ2-7, with D possibly being TRBD1 (7 bases). CDR3 length: 12 amino acids. V shed 6 bases and J shed 2 bases, with 11 bases lying between them. Per the germline V gene, CDR1 is SQVTM and CDR2 is ANQGSEA. Here the CDR3 reads CSVAGQTYEQYF. In DNA form, the CDR3 reads TGCAGCGTCGCGGGACAGACCTACGAGCAGTACTTC.

This clone appeared a few times. The gene calls are TRBV7-9 and TRBJ2-1; 7 bases are a match to TRBD2. Germline-derived CDR1 and CDR2 are SEHNR and FQNEAQ (reference sequence). The CDR3 spans 15 residues. V lost 3 bases, J lost 5 bases, and 7 bases stayed unmatched. The CDR3 region is CASSLGKGRDNEQFF. The DNA for the CDR3 is TGTGCCAGCAGCTTGGGCAAGGGGAGGGACAATGAGCAGTTCTTC. Full variable domain (remainder filled in from reference TRBV7-9 and TRBJ2-1): DTGVSQNPRHKITKRGQNVTFRCDPISEHNRLYWYRQTLGQGPEFLTYFQNEAQLEKSRLLSDRFSAERPKGSFSTLEIQRTEQGDSAMYLCASSLGKGRDNEQFFGPGTRLTVL.

This chain links TRBV30 with TRBJ2-1; D uncertain. This CDR3 is built from 11 residues. The germline V gene has CDR1 GTSNPN and CDR2 SVGIG (reference sequence). Deletions cut 3 bases from V and 6 bases from J, with 6 bases between. DNA for the CDR3: TGTGCCTGGAGACAAGTCAATGAGCAGTTCTTC. It specifies CAWRQVNEQFF. Based on the CDR3 plus reference TRBV30 and TRBJ2-1, the full variable domain is SQTIHQWPATLVQPVGSPLSLECTVEGTSNPNLYWYRQAAGRGLQLLFYSVGIGQISSEVPQNLSASRPQDRQFILSSKKLLLSDSGFYLCAWRQVNEQFFGPGTRLTVL.

This rearrangement joins TRBV29-1 to TRBJ2-5, with D perhaps matching TRBD2 (5 bases). The CDR3 has 11 amino acids. Germline V gene lookup returns CDR1 SQVTM and CDR2 ANQGSEA. The V end was cut by 4 bases, the J end by 4 bases, with 7 bases between. This CDR3 is CSVAEAETQYF. CDR3 in DNA: TGCAGCGTTGCGGAGGCAGAGACCCAGTACTTC.

The gene calls are TRBV7-9 and TRBJ1-6; unclear D gene. The CDR3 is made up of 14 amino acids. V was clipped by 2 bases and J by 3 bases, with 5 bases between them. The germline CDR1 and CDR2 sequences are SEHNR and FQNEAQ (reference sequence). The CDR3 DNA reads TGTGCCAGCAGCTTAAGAGGCTATAATTCACCCCTCCACTTT. It encodes CASSLRGYNSPLHF.

DNA for the CDR3: TGTGCCAGCAGCTCGACTCTCCCGGGACAGGGCTACAATGAGCAGTTCTTC. It codes for CASSSTLPGQGYNEQFF. The genes are TRBV13 and TRBJ2-1, with 9 bases fitting TRBD1. CDR3 length: 17 residues. J gave up 3 bases and V 4 bases, and 10 bases lay outside the gene matches. Germline lookup yields CDR1 PRHDT and CDR2 FYEKMQ (reference sequence). Drawing the rest from reference TRBV13 and TRBJ2-1, the complete variable domain is AAGVIQSPRHLIKEKRETATLKCYPIPRHDTVYWYQQGPGQDPQFLISFYEKMQSDKGSIPDRFSAQQFSDYHSELNMSSLELGDSALYFCASSSTLPGQGYNEQFFGPGTRLTVL.

The chain employs TRBV30 and TRBJ2-4; 8 bases line up with TRBD1. V was pared by 2 bases and J by 0 bases, with 9 bases of the junction left unmatched. The CDR3 length is 17 residues. Germline values: CDR1 GTSNPN, CDR2 SVGIG (reference sequence). The CDR3 nucleotides are TGTGCCTGGAGTCCTAGATGGACAGGGCAAGCCAAAAACATTCAGTACTTC. This translates into CAWSPRWTGQAKNIQYF.

The genes are TRBV2 and TRBJ2-4; unclear D gene. This CDR3 has 16 residues. CDR1 is SNHLY, CDR2 FYNNEI, per germline. Trimming removed 1 base at V and 4 bases at J, with 14 bases between. CDR3 bases: TGTGCCAGCAGTGAAGGCCGGACCGGTGGGAAAAACATTCAGTACTTC. It is translated as CASSEGRTGGKNIQYF.

V gene TRBV20-1 combines with J gene TRBJ1-2; D call uncertain. The V gene lost 6 bases and the J gene lost 9 bases, with 14 bases spanning the gap. The CDR3 extends over 11 amino acids. Germline CDR1 and CDR2: DFQATT and SNEGSKA (reference sequence). CDR3 nucleotides: TGCAGTGCCCCCCTCAGTGCCCGCTACACCTTC. This translates into CSAPLSARYTF.

The chain couples TRBV14 to TRBJ2-7; D perhaps matches TRBD1 (5 bases). This CDR3 has 16 residues. Deletions cut 1 base from V and 5 bases from J, with 18 bases between. Germline V gives CDR1 SGHDN, CDR2 FVKESK. The CDR3 sequence is CASSQGRSAGIDEQYF. CDR3 bases: TGTGCCAGCAGCCAAGGGCGATCAGCAGGGATCGACGAGCAGTACTTC.

The V call is TRBV2, the J call TRBJ1-6, with 9 bases aligning to TRBD1. Trimming removed 8 bases from V and 7 bases from J; junction bases left unmatched: 9. Germline CDR1 and CDR2: SNHLY and FYNNEI. CDR3 size: 15 residues. CDR3 nucleotide sequence: TGTGCCAGCGGGCAGGACAGGGGCCCAAATTCACCCCTCCACTTT. This codes for CASGQDRGPNSPLHF. Using reference TRBV2 and TRBJ1-6 for the parts outside the CDR3, the full variable domain is EPEVTQTPSHQVTQMGQEVILRCVPISNHLYFYWYRQILGQKVEFLVSFYNNEISEKSEIFDDQFSVERPDGSNFTLKIRSTKLEDSAMYFCASGQDRGPNSPLHFGNGTRLTVT.

The CDR3 loop is CASSLLAVSSYEQYF. The CDR3 coding sequence is TGTGCCAGCAGTTTACTAGCGGTTAGCTCCTACGAGCAGTACTTC. V gene TRBV27 combines with J gene TRBJ2-7, with TRBD2 matching 7 bases. Per the germline V gene, CDR1 is MNHEY and CDR2 is SMNVEV (reference sequence). J lost 0 bases, V lost 2 bases, and 4 bases had no gene match. The CDR3 contains 15 residues.

This chain joins TRBV2 and TRBJ1-3; D possibly corresponds to TRBD1 (5 bases). With 2 bases removed from V and 4 bases from J, the gap between germline ends came to 12 bases. This CDR3 has 15 residues. Germline V gene data show CDR1 as SNHLY and CDR2 as FYNNEI. CDR3 bases: TGTGCCAGCAGTGAACCGAAAGGGGTCGGAAACACCATATATTTT. This codes for CASSEPKGVGNTIYF.

The rearrangement uses TRBV28 and TRBJ2-7; 7 bases are a match to TRBD1. Unmatched junction bases numbered 11, after V lost 6 bases and J lost 6 bases. This CDR3 has 14 amino acids. CDR1 MDHEN and CDR2 SYDVKM come from the germline V gene. In nucleotides, the CDR3 is TGTGCCAGCAGGCCATCGACAGGGAATCGCGAGCAGTACTTC. Its protein is CASRPSTGNREQYF. Looking up the rest from reference TRBV28 and TRBJ2-7 gives the full variable domain: DVKVTQSSRYLVKRTGEKVFLECVQDMDHENMFWYRQDPGLGLRLIYFSYDVKMKEKGDIPEGYSVSREKKERFSLILESASTNQTSMYLCASRPSTGNREQYFGPGTRLTVT.

The V call is TRBV6-1, the J call TRBJ2-7; D is uncertain. Between the trimmed V and J ends, which lost 0 bases and 3 bases, there was a span of 3 bases. CDR1 is MNHNS, CDR2 SASEGT, per germline. There are 12 residues in the CDR3. CDR3 coding DNA: TGTGCCAGCAGTGAAGCAAGCTACGAGCAGTACTTC. Translating it yields CASSEASYEQYF.

The V gene is TRBV5-1, the J gene TRBJ1-4, with a tentative D call TRBD1 (5 bases). V was cut by 0 bases and J by 8 bases, with 11 bases left in between. The CDR3 contains 14 residues. Germline V lookup: CDR1 SGHRS, CDR2 YFSETQ. The CDR3: CASSLGTRGEKLFF. CDR3 coding DNA: TGCGCCAGCAGCTTGGGGACACGGGGGGAAAAACTGTTTTTT.

The chain joins TRBV29-1 to TRBJ1-1; 11 bases fit TRBD1. Trimming removed 7 bases from V and 7 bases from J; junction bases left unmatched: 11. The CDR3 sequence is 14 residues long. The germline CDR1 and CDR2 sequences are SQVTM and ANQGSEA. DNA for the CDR3: TGCAGCGCCCTCCGGGGGACAGGGGGTGATGAAGCTTTCTTT. Protein product: CSALRGTGGDEAFF.

The chain joins TRBV7-2 to TRBJ2-3; 10 bases fit TRBD1. The CDR3 is 16 residues long. J lost 4 bases, V lost 4 bases, and 8 bases had no gene match. The germline V gene encodes CDR1 SGHTA and CDR2 FQGNSA. CDR3 nucleotide sequence: TGTGCCAGCAGCTCAACCGGGACAGGGGTTGCAGATACGCAGTATTTT. It specifies CASSSTGTGVADTQYF.

The chain couples TRBV28 to TRBJ1-5; no firm D call. From germline, CDR1 is MDHEN and CDR2 SYDVKM. This CDR3 spans 15 amino acids. Between the trimmed V and J ends, which lost 7 bases and 2 bases, there was a span of 15 bases. CDR3 sequence: CASTLSLGGNQPQHF. For the CDR3, the DNA is TGTGCCAGCACCCTGAGCCTCGGGGGCAATCAGCCCCAGCATTTT.

This clone was detected once. V usage is TRBV7-6 and J usage is TRBJ2-2; perhaps TRBD1 as D (6 bases). Between the trimmed V and J ends, which lost 5 bases and 3 bases, there was a span of 10 bases. This CDR3 contains 14 residues. Germline V gives CDR1 SGHVS, CDR2 FNYEAQ. The CDR3 sequence: CASSTNRDTGELFF. DNA of the CDR3: TGTGCCAGCAGCACCAACAGGGACACCGGGGAGCTGTTTTTT.

Comments on this clone: Other DNA sequences within the sample encode an identical CDR3. The chain recombines TRBV18 with TRBJ2-7; 10 positions match TRBD1. Trimming removed 4 bases from V and 3 bases from J; junction bases left unmatched: 6. CDR3 length: 15 residues. CDR1 KGHSH and CDR2 LQKENI come from the germline V gene. CDR3 protein: CASSRSGQGNYEQYF. The CDR3 DNA sequence: TGTGCCAGCTCACGATCGGGACAGGGGAACTACGAGCAGTACTTC.